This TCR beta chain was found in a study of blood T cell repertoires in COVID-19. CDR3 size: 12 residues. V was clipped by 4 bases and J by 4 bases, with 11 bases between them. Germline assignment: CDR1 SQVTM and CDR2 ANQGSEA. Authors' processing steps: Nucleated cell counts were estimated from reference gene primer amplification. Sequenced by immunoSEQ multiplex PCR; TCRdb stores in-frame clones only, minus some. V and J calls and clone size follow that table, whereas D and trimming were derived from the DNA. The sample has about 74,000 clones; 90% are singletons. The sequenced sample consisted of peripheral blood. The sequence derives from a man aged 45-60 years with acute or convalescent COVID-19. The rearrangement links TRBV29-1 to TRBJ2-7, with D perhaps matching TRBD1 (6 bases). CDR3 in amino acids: CSVGQGMYEQYF. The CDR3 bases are TGCAGCGTTGGTCAGGGGATGTACGAGCAGTACTTC.